The rows below give T cell receptor beta chains drawn from one sample of a study of T cell responses to AZD1222 COVID-19 vaccine. This table comes from immunoSEQ multiplex PCR, and its TCRdb copy is limited to in-frame clones, with some not included. The sample has fewer than 200,000 clones, roughly 88% seen once; the top ten hold roughly 10%. This sample comprised peripheral blood, obtained 28 days after the second AZD1222 dose. All receptors come from an adult who received the AZD1222 COVID-19 vaccine. Both conserved end residues are part of each CDR3. D genes are given only for firm matches. Not every row has a clone size; where given, it reads once, few, many or a size class.

V gene,clone size,J gene,D gene,CDR3 protein,CDR3 DNA
TRBV11-2,NA,TRBJ2-7,NA,CASSLRGGYEQYF,TGTGCCAGCAGCTTGAGGGGGGGCTACGAGCAGTACTTC
TRBV6-5,NA,TRBJ2-4,NA,CASTIDVGGKNIQYF,TGTGCCAGCACCATCGATGTGGGGGGCAAAAACATTCAGTACTTC
TRBV19,NA,TRBJ1-2,TRBD1,CASRAPGQSYGYTF,TGTGCCAGTAGGGCCCCGGGACAGAGCTATGGCTACACCTTC
TRBV5-8,NA,TRBJ1-1,TRBD1,CASSLYRGTEAFF,TGTGCCAGCAGCCTATACAGGGGCACTGAAGCTTTCTTT
TRBV7-9,NA,TRBJ2-7,NA,CASSRQRVPYEQYF,TGTGCCAGCAGTCGACAGAGGGTTCCATACGAGCAGTACTTC
TRBV3-1/TRBV3-2,NA,TRBJ2-5,NA,CASSQDPGMETQYF,TGTGCCAGCAGCCAAGATCCAGGGATGGAGACCCAGTACTTC
TRBV28,NA,TRBJ2-5,NA,CASSGGLETQYF,TGTGCCAGCAGTGGAGGGTTAGAGACCCAGTACTTC
TRBV4-2,NA,TRBJ1-2,NA,CASSQDPLLRQGEAISSGYTF,TGTGCCAGCAGCCAAGATCCCCTTCTCCGACAAGGAGAAGCTATCAGCAGTGGCTACACCTTC
TRBV5-1,NA,TRBJ1-5,TRBD1,CASSFGTGKGQPQHF,TGCGCCAGCAGCTTCGGGACAGGGAAGGGCCAGCCCCAGCATTTT
TRBV5-4,NA,TRBJ1-5,NA,CASTQGPHNQPQHF,TGTGCCAGCACCCAGGGACCGCACAATCAGCCCCAGCATTTT
TRBV15,NA,TRBJ1-3,NA,CATSRDGLSGNTIYF,TGTGCCACCAGCAGAGACGGACTCTCTGGAAACACCATATATTTT
TRBV6-1,NA,TRBJ2-7,TRBD2,CASSETSGAYEQYF,TGTGCCAGCAGTGAGACTAGCGGGGCCTACGAGCAGTACTTC
TRBV6-4,NA,TRBJ2-1,NA,CASSEHFGEQFF,TGTGCCAGCAGTGAACACTTCGGGGAGCAGTTCTTC
TRBV7-2,NA,TRBJ1-4,NA,CASSLELGPDEKLFF,TGTGCCAGCAGCTTAGAGTTGGGGCCGGATGAAAAACTGTTTTTT
TRBV5-4,NA,TRBJ2-3,NA,CASSLTSTDTQYF,TGTGCCAGCAGCTTGACAAGCACAGATACGCAGTATTTT
TRBV28,once,TRBJ1-5,NA,CASSLFQGILDQPQHF,TGTGCCAGCAGTTTATTTCAGGGAATTTTAGATCAGCCCCAGCATTTT
TRBV27,NA,TRBJ2-3,TRBD1,CASRHNRGDTQYF,TGTGCCAGCAGGCACAACAGGGGAGATACGCAGTATTTT
TRBV10-3,once,TRBJ2-7,NA,CAISESGQPYEQYF,TGTGCCATCAGTGAGTCAGGACAGCCCTACGAGCAGTACTTC
TRBV3-1/TRBV3-2,NA,TRBJ2-3,TRBD2,CASSQPGRGGSSTDTQYF,TGTGCCAGCAGCCAACCGGGACGGGGGGGCAGCAGCACAGATACGCAGTATTTT
TRBV2,NA,TRBJ2-5,NA,CASRGGGQETQYF,TGTGCCAGCAGGGGGGGAGGACAAGAGACCCAGTACTTC
TRBV6-5,NA,TRBJ1-2,NA,CASHLQGGANYGYTF,TGTGCCAGCCATTTACAAGGAGGGGCTAACTATGGCTACACCTTC
TRBV7-9,NA,TRBJ1-2,NA,CASHQGSGGYTF,TGTGCCAGCCATCAGGGATCTGGTGGCTACACCTTC
TRBV3-1/TRBV3-2,NA,TRBJ1-2,NA,CASSQDGSYGYTF,TGTGCCAGCAGCCAAGACGGAAGCTATGGCTACACCTTC
TRBV5-1,NA,TRBJ2-3,TRBD2,CASRTSGSTDTQYF,TGCGCCAGCAGAACTAGCGGTAGCACAGATACGCAGTATTTT
TRBV7-2,NA,TRBJ1-6,NA,CASSLLGGGSSPLHF,TGTGCCAGCAGCCTTCTCGGGGGTGGCAGTTCACCCCTCCACTTT
TRBV7-2,NA,TRBJ2-1,TRBD2,CASSSRTSGGASPKFF,TGTGCCAGCAGCTCCCGGACTAGCGGGGGGGCCAGTCCAAAGTTCTTC
TRBV9,once,TRBJ1-3,NA,CASSVTDGNTIYF,TGTGCCAGCAGCGTCACAGACGGAAACACCATATATTTT
TRBV12-3/TRBV12-4,NA,TRBJ1-3,TRBD1,CASAGGGYTIYF,TGTGCCAGCGCAGGGGGCGGATACACCATATATTTT
TRBV30,NA,TRBJ2-7,TRBD2,CAWSAGLAGSEQYF,TGTGCCTGGAGTGCGGGACTAGCAGGCAGCGAGCAGTACTTC
TRBV10-2,once,TRBJ1-1,TRBD1,CASSSGTGVPVGNTEAFF,TGCGCCAGCAGTTCCGGGACAGGGGTCCCGGTAGGGAACACTGAAGCTTTCTTT
TRBV19,NA,TRBJ2-3,NA,CASSTPFLSTDTQYF,TGTGCCAGTAGTACACCTTTTCTCAGCACAGATACGCAGTATTTT
TRBV7-2,NA,TRBJ2-2,NA,CASSPGWLGSGELFF,TGTGCCAGCAGTCCCGGGTGGCTGGGTTCCGGGGAGCTGTTTTTT
TRBV24-1,NA,TRBJ2-2,TRBD2,CATSDSWGGDTGELFF,TGTGCCACCAGTGATTCCTGGGGAGGGGACACCGGGGAGCTGTTTTTT
TRBV3-1/TRBV3-2,NA,TRBJ1-2,TRBD1,CASSQETTGGRGYTF,TGTGCCAGCAGCCAAGAGACCACAGGGGGACGAGGCTACACCTTC
TRBV11-3,NA,TRBJ2-2,NA,CASSLGGANTGELFF,TGTGCCAGCAGCTTAGGGGGCGCGAACACCGGGGAGCTGTTTTTT
TRBV9,NA,TRBJ1-3,NA,CASSVTGGGNTIYF,TGTGCCAGCAGCGTAACAGGAGGAGGAAACACCATATATTTT
TRBV9,NA,TRBJ1-2,NA,CASSVGFDGYTF,TGTGCCAGCAGCGTAGGTTTCGATGGCTACACCTTC
TRBV2,NA,TRBJ1-2,NA,CASSENSYGYTF,TGTGCCAGCAGTGAGAACAGCTATGGCTACACCTTC
TRBV4-1,NA,TRBJ1-5,NA,CASSQMVPDSFGQPQHF,TGCGCCAGCAGCCAAATGGTCCCGGACAGTTTTGGGCAGCCCCAGCATTTT
TRBV7-9,NA,TRBJ1-1,NA,CASSLQTSEAFF,TGTGCCAGCAGCTTACAGACGTCTGAAGCTTTCTTT
TRBV9,once,TRBJ1-3,NA,CASSPRLGSGNTIYF,TGTGCCAGCAGCCCACGGTTGGGCTCTGGAAACACCATATATTTT
TRBV7-2,few,TRBJ2-3,NA,CASSSRYGDTQYF,TGTGCCAGCAGCTCCCGCTACGGAGATACGCAGTATTTT
TRBV5-1,NA,TRBJ2-2,NA,CASSLDRVTGELFF,TGCGCCAGCAGCTTGGACAGGGTCACCGGGGAGCTGTTTTTT
TRBV10-3,once,TRBJ1-2,TRBD1,CAIRDPGQGYGYTF,TGTGCCATCAGGGACCCGGGACAGGGGTATGGCTACACCTTC
TRBV27,NA,TRBJ1-1,NA,CASSLSGAASPRAFF,TGTGCCAGCAGTTTATCGGGGGCAGCCTCCCCTCGAGCTTTCTTT
TRBV25-1,NA,TRBJ2-1,NA,CASQTWGSSYNEQFF,TGTGCCAGCCAGACTTGGGGGAGCTCCTACAATGAGCAGTTCTTC
TRBV15,NA,TRBJ1-2,TRBD1,CATSRAGQGVYYGYTF,TGTGCCACCAGCAGAGCGGGACAGGGGGTGTACTATGGCTACACCTTC
TRBV30,NA,TRBJ1-2,NA,CAWSGYGYTF,TGTGCCTGGAGTGGATATGGCTACACCTTC
TRBV11-2,NA,TRBJ1-6,NA,CASSLGQGRFNSPLHF,TGTGCCAGCAGCTTAGGGCAGGGAAGGTTTAATTCACCCCTCCACTTT
TRBV6-5,NA,TRBJ1-6,TRBD1,CASSTGASYNSPLHF,TGTGCCAGCAGTACAGGGGCATCCTATAATTCACCCCTCCACTTT
TRBV3-1/TRBV3-2,NA,TRBJ2-7,NA,CASSQFPESYEQYF,TGTGCCAGCAGCCAATTTCCGGAGTCCTACGAGCAGTACTTC
TRBV2,NA,TRBJ2-2,TRBD2,CASSETWGLTATGELFF,TGTGCCAGCAGTGAAACGTGGGGACTAACGGCCACCGGGGAGCTGTTTTTT
TRBV28,NA,TRBJ2-5,TRBD1,CASSLPTGDGETQYF,TGTGCCAGCAGTTTACCCACAGGGGACGGAGAGACCCAGTACTTC
TRBV3-1/TRBV3-2,NA,TRBJ1-5,NA,CASSQVQNQPQHF,TGTGCCAGCAGCCAAGTGCAGAATCAGCCCCAGCATTTT
TRBV11-1,NA,TRBJ2-5,NA,CASSFFGSQETQYF,TGTGCCAGCAGCTTTTTTGGCAGCCAAGAGACCCAGTACTTC
TRBV5-1,NA,TRBJ1-1,NA,CASSLDGDLNTEAFF,TGCGCCAGCAGCTTGGATGGAGACTTGAACACTGAAGCTTTCTTT
TRBV7-9,NA,TRBJ1-2,NA,CASSLQGTTITF,TGTGCCAGCAGCTTACAGGGGACAACAATCACCTTC